Listed below are T cell receptor beta chains from one sample, sequenced in a study of control samples from healthy donors and cancer patients. Here immunoSEQ multiplex PCR was the method, and the copy in TCRdb shows in-frame clones only, minus some. This sample has tens of thousands of clones, with over 85% found just once. The sequencing input was blood. Receptor source: a man aged 30 to 39 in good health. Each CDR3 is given with its conserved first and last residue. Each record gives: CDR3 protein, CDR3 DNA, V gene, clone size, J gene, D gene. D genes are given only for firm matches. Only part of the rows carry a size: once, few, many, or a class if the clone is expanded.

CDR3 protein: CASSPLGAGNPYNEQFF
CDR3 DNA: TGCGCCAGCAGCCCACTTGGAGCGGGGAACCCCTACAATGAGCAGTTCTTC
V gene: TRBV4-1
clone size: .
J gene: TRBJ2-1
D gene: TRBD2

CDR3 protein: CAWSVVRGQQFF
CDR3 DNA: TGTGCCTGGAGTGTAGTCCGGGGACAGCAGTTCTTC
V gene: TRBV30
clone size: .
J gene: TRBJ2-1
D gene: .

CDR3 protein: CASSPRTGYGNEQYF
CDR3 DNA: TGTGCCAGCAGTCCAAGGACAGGATATGGCAACGAGCAGTACTTC
V gene: TRBV6-5
clone size: .
J gene: TRBJ2-7
D gene: TRBD1

CDR3 protein: CASSDREFSNQPQHF
CDR3 DNA: TGCGCCAGCAGCGACAGGGAATTTAGTAATCAGCCCCAGCATTTT
V gene: TRBV10-1
clone size: .
J gene: TRBJ1-5
D gene: TRBD1

CDR3 protein: CASSEGQPSIYGYTF
CDR3 DNA: TGTGCCAGCAGTGAAGGACAGCCCTCAATTTATGGCTACACCTTC
V gene: TRBV2
clone size: few
J gene: TRBJ1-2
D gene: .

CDR3 protein: CASSTTGTGTETQYF
CDR3 DNA: TGTGCCAGCAGCACCACCGGGACAGGGACAGAGACCCAGTACTTC
V gene: TRBV9
clone size: .
J gene: TRBJ2-5
D gene: TRBD1

CDR3 protein: CASSLLPGRGGYTF
CDR3 DNA: TGTGCCAGCAGTCTCCTCCCGGGGCGCGGCGGCTACACCTTC
V gene: TRBV27
clone size: .
J gene: TRBJ1-2
D gene: .

CDR3 protein: CASSLDGNTGELFF
CDR3 DNA: TGCGCCAGCAGCCTGGACGGGAACACCGGGGAGCTGTTTTTT
V gene: TRBV4-3
clone size: .
J gene: TRBJ2-2
D gene: .

CDR3 protein: CASSVGGVNEQFF
CDR3 DNA: TGTGCCAGCAGCGTAGGAGGGGTCAATGAGCAGTTCTTC
V gene: TRBV9
clone size: .
J gene: TRBJ2-1
D gene: .

CDR3 protein: CASSFDALGGDTQYF
CDR3 DNA: TGCGCCAGCAGCTTTGACGCGTTAGGGGGAGATACGCAGTATTTT
V gene: TRBV5-1
clone size: .
J gene: TRBJ2-3
D gene: .

CDR3 protein: CASSFGQVYEQYF
CDR3 DNA: TGTGCCAGCAGCTTCGGGCAGGTTTACGAGCAGTACTTC
V gene: TRBV5-4
clone size: .
J gene: TRBJ2-7
D gene: .

CDR3 protein: CASSLDRGREQYF
CDR3 DNA: TGTGCCAGCAGTCTGGACAGGGGGCGAGAGCAGTACTTC
V gene: TRBV7-2
clone size: once
J gene: TRBJ2-7
D gene: TRBD1

CDR3 protein: CASSPAQGSLHF
CDR3 DNA: TGTGCCAGCTCACCCGCTCAGGGGAGCCTCCACTTT
V gene: TRBV18
clone size: .
J gene: TRBJ1-6
D gene: .

CDR3 protein: CASSLVLNTGELFF
CDR3 DNA: TGCGCCAGCAGCTTGGTCCTAAACACCGGGGAGCTGTTTTTT
V gene: TRBV5-1
clone size: once
J gene: TRBJ2-2
D gene: .

CDR3 protein: CASSYYRDTTYEQYF
CDR3 DNA: TGTGCCAGCAGTTACTACCGGGACACTACCTACGAGCAGTACTTC
V gene: TRBV6-5
clone size: .
J gene: TRBJ2-7
D gene: .

CDR3 protein: CASSEAGRNQFF
CDR3 DNA: TGTGCCAGCAGTGAAGCGGGAAGGAACCAGTTCTTC
V gene: TRBV2
clone size: .
J gene: TRBJ2-1
D gene: .

CDR3 protein: CASSLAGDATNTEAFF
CDR3 DNA: TGTGCCAGCAGCTTGGCGGGTGATGCAACAAACACTGAAGCTTTCTTT
V gene: TRBV5-5
clone size: .
J gene: TRBJ1-1
D gene: .

CDR3 protein: CASQEVSTDTQYF
CDR3 DNA: TGTGCCAGTCAGGAGGTCTCCACAGATACGCAGTATTTT
V gene: TRBV3-1/TRBV3-2
clone size: .
J gene: TRBJ2-3
D gene: .

CDR3 protein: CAWSTTVTNTEAFF
CDR3 DNA: TGTGCCTGGAGTACGACAGTGACGAACACTGAAGCTTTCTTT
V gene: TRBV30
clone size: few
J gene: TRBJ1-1
D gene: .

CDR3 protein: CASSPGTGGGQPQHF
CDR3 DNA: TGTGCCAGCAGCCCCGGGACAGGGGGCGGTCAGCCCCAGCATTTT
V gene: TRBV7-2
clone size: few
J gene: TRBJ1-5
D gene: TRBD1

CDR3 protein: CASSPRHLGGQETQYF
CDR3 DNA: TGTGCCAGCAGTCCCCGGCACCTTGGGGGCCAAGAGACCCAGTACTTC
V gene: TRBV2
clone size: .
J gene: TRBJ2-5
D gene: .

CDR3 protein: CASSPLQGGNSPLHF
CDR3 DNA: TGTGCCAGCTCACCACTACAGGGTGGGAATTCACCCCTCCACTTT
V gene: TRBV18
clone size: .
J gene: TRBJ1-6
D gene: .

CDR3 protein: CASSPSRDIVANYGYTF
CDR3 DNA: TGTGCCAGCAGCCCGTCCCGGGACATTGTGGCTAACTATGGCTACACCTTC
V gene: TRBV2
clone size: .
J gene: TRBJ1-2
D gene: .

CDR3 protein: CATSDTNGQVSEAFF
CDR3 DNA: TGTGCCACCAGTGATACAAACGGACAGGTTTCTGAAGCTTTCTTT
V gene: TRBV24-1
clone size: .
J gene: TRBJ1-1
D gene: TRBD1

CDR3 protein: CASSLQGPYNEQFF
CDR3 DNA: TGTGCCAGCAGTTTACAGGGGCCCTACAATGAGCAGTTCTTC
V gene: TRBV27
clone size: .
J gene: TRBJ2-1
D gene: .

CDR3 protein: CASSQDLAGGVSSYNEQFF
CDR3 DNA: TGCGCCAGCAGCCAAGATCTCGCGGGTGGGGTTAGCTCCTACAATGAGCAGTTCTTC
V gene: TRBV4-3
clone size: once
J gene: TRBJ2-1
D gene: .

CDR3 protein: CASSQPFLNTPNTEAFF
CDR3 DNA: TGCGCCAGCAGCCAACCTTTCTTGAACACCCCGAACACTGAAGCTTTCTTT
V gene: TRBV4-1
clone size: medium-sized
J gene: TRBJ1-1
D gene: .

CDR3 protein: CASSITPLRAPNYGYTF
CDR3 DNA: TGTGCCAGCAGCATTACACCCCTCAGGGCACCGAACTATGGCTACACCTTC
V gene: TRBV28
clone size: .
J gene: TRBJ1-2
D gene: .

CDR3 protein: CASSQQEETQYF
CDR3 DNA: TGCGCCAGCAGCCAACAAGAAGAGACCCAGTACTTC
V gene: TRBV4-1
clone size: once
J gene: TRBJ2-5
D gene: .

CDR3 protein: CASQGQGNQPQHF
CDR3 DNA: TGTGCCAGCCAAGGGCAGGGAAATCAGCCCCAGCATTTT
V gene: TRBV2
clone size: .
J gene: TRBJ1-5
D gene: .

CDR3 protein: CASSYPPTQYF
CDR3 DNA: TGTGCCAGCAGTTATCCCCCTACGCAGTATTTT
V gene: TRBV27
clone size: .
J gene: TRBJ2-3
D gene: .

CDR3 protein: CASSLGGRETQYF
CDR3 DNA: TGTGCCAGCAGCTTAGGCGGGAGAGAGACCCAGTACTTC
V gene: TRBV11-1
clone size: once
J gene: TRBJ2-5
D gene: TRBD2

CDR3 protein: CASSANLAVNEKLFF
CDR3 DNA: TGCGCCAGCAGCGCCAACCTAGCTGTGAATGAAAAACTGTTTTTT
V gene: TRBV4-1
clone size: .
J gene: TRBJ1-4
D gene: .

CDR3 protein: CASSPLGTTDSNQPQHF
CDR3 DNA: TGTGCCAGCTCACCACTGGGGACAACCGATAGCAATCAGCCCCAGCATTTT
V gene: TRBV18
clone size: .
J gene: TRBJ1-5
D gene: .

CDR3 protein: CASSSSGTSSNEQFF
CDR3 DNA: TGTGCCAGCAGTTCCTCCGGGACTAGTTCCAATGAGCAGTTCTTC
V gene: TRBV28
clone size: .
J gene: TRBJ2-1
D gene: TRBD2

CDR3 protein: CASSYSARSYNEQFF
CDR3 DNA: TGTGCCAGCAGTTACTCTGCCCGCTCCTACAATGAGCAGTTCTTC
V gene: TRBV6-2/TRBV6-3
clone size: .
J gene: TRBJ2-1
D gene: .

CDR3 protein: CASSPTGNSPLHF
CDR3 DNA: TGTGCCAGCAGCCCCACAGGGAATTCACCCCTCCACTTT
V gene: TRBV9
clone size: .
J gene: TRBJ1-6
D gene: .

CDR3 protein: CASSLGRESYEQYF
CDR3 DNA: TGTGCCAGCAGCTTAGGGCGGGAGAGCTACGAGCAGTACTTC
V gene: TRBV7-2
clone size: .
J gene: TRBJ2-7
D gene: TRBD2

CDR3 protein: CASSSSGTPSYEQYF
CDR3 DNA: TGTGCCAGCAGTTCCTCCGGGACCCCCTCCTACGAGCAGTACTTC
V gene: TRBV28
clone size: once
J gene: TRBJ2-7
D gene: .

CDR3 protein: CASSFRKNQPQHF
CDR3 DNA: TGTGCCAGCAGTTTCCGGAAAAATCAGCCCCAGCATTTT
V gene: TRBV6-5
clone size: .
J gene: TRBJ1-5
D gene: .

CDR3 protein: CASSLLSGDHNSPLHF
CDR3 DNA: TGTGCCAGCAGCTTATTATCAGGAGACCATAATTCACCCCTCCACTTT
V gene: TRBV13
clone size: .
J gene: TRBJ1-6
D gene: .

CDR3 protein: CASSLYGGSADTQYF
CDR3 DNA: TGTGCCAGCAGCTTATATGGTGGATCAGCAGATACGCAGTATTTT
V gene: TRBV7-3
clone size: .
J gene: TRBJ2-3
D gene: .

CDR3 protein: CASSQGGTEAFF
CDR3 DNA: TGTGCCAGCAGTCAAGGGGGCACTGAAGCTTTCTTT
V gene: TRBV27
clone size: .
J gene: TRBJ1-1
D gene: .

CDR3 protein: CASSDRGRAFF
CDR3 DNA: TGTGCCAGCAGTGACAGGGGAAGGGCTTTCTTT
V gene: TRBV25-1
clone size: once
J gene: TRBJ1-1
D gene: .

CDR3 protein: CASSLQGLGTGELFF
CDR3 DNA: TGTGCCAGCAGTTTGCAGGGGTTGGGCACCGGGGAGCTGTTTTTT
V gene: TRBV28
clone size: .
J gene: TRBJ2-2
D gene: .